Following are 6 T cell receptor beta chains from one sample sequenced in a study of blood T cell repertoires in COVID-19. Method: immunoSEQ multiplex PCR; TCRdb's copy keeps in-frame clones and lacks some. This sample has a few hundred thousand clones, with 70% to 90% found just once. The specimen was peripheral blood. These receptors were taken from a middle-aged man with acute or convalescent COVID-19.

V usage is TRBV7-8 and J usage is TRBJ1-2; possible D gene TRBD1, 5 bases. Germline assignment: CDR1 SGHVS and CDR2 FQNEAQ. Trimming removed 0 bases from V and 0 bases from J, with 5 bases in between. The CDR3 contains 14 residues. As DNA, the CDR3 is TGTGCCAGCAGCTTAGCAGGGGCTAACTATGGCTACACCTTC. Its translation: CASSLAGANYGYTF. Supplemented by reference TRBV7-8 and TRBJ1-2, the full variable domain reads GAGVSQSPRYKVAKRGQDVALRCDPISGHVSLFWYQQALGQGPEFLTYFQNEAQLDKSGLPSDRFFAERPEGSVSTLKIQRTQQEDSAVYLCASSLAGANYGYTFGSGTRLTVV.

The rearrangement links TRBV19 to TRBJ1-1; the D is unclear. Germline V gene data show CDR1 as LNHDA and CDR2 as SQIVND (reference sequence). This CDR3 has 13 residues. V was cut by 7 bases and J by 4 bases, with 13 bases left in between. CDR3 in amino acids: CASKKPTGTEAFF. CDR3 sequence (DNA): TGTGCCAGTAAAAAGCCAACGGGCACTGAAGCTTTCTTT. Using reference TRBV19 and TRBJ1-1 for the parts outside the CDR3, the full variable domain is DGGITQSPKYLFRKEGQNVTLSCEQNLNHDAMYWYRQDPGQGLRLIYYSQIVNDFQKGDIAEGYSVSREKKESFPLTVTSAQKNPTAFYLCASKKPTGTEAFFGQGTRLTVV.

The chain links TRBV6-5 to TRBJ2-5; 14 nucleotides line up with TRBD2. The CDR3 covers 13 residues. J lost 9 bases, V lost 9 bases, and 6 bases had no gene match. From germline, CDR1 is MNHEY and CDR2 SVGAGI. The CDR3 loop is CASWTSGGRAQYF. DNA of the CDR3: TGTGCCAGTTGGACTAGCGGGGGGAGGGCCCAGTACTTC.

This clone was observed once. V usage is TRBV18 and J usage is TRBJ2-5; 7 nucleotides align to TRBD1. The germline gives CDR1 KGHSH, CDR2 LQKENI. The CDR3 has 15 residues. The V segment lost 4 bases and the J segment 5 bases; nucleotides outside the gene matches: 10. In nucleotides, the CDR3 is TGTGCCAGCTCACTCGACAGGGTGCTTTGGGAGACCCAGTACTTC. Translated, it gives CASSLDRVLWETQYF.

The rearrangement links TRBV7-9 to TRBJ1-2, with 9 bases lining up with TRBD1. The CDR3 is made up of 14 amino acids. Germline V CDR1 and CDR2: SEHNR, FQNEAQ (reference sequence). The J segment lost 4 bases and the V segment lost 6 bases, leaving 6 bases of the junction unmatched. The CDR3 region is CASRDTGGSYGYTF. The CDR3 DNA is TGTGCCAGCAGGGATACAGGGGGCTCCTATGGCTACACCTTC. Using reference TRBV7-9 and TRBJ1-2 for the parts outside the CDR3, the full variable domain is DTGVSQNPRHKITKRGQNVTFRCDPISEHNRLYWYRQTLGQGPEFLTYFQNEAQLEKSRLLSDRFSAERPKGSFSTLEIQRTEQGDSAMYLCASRDTGGSYGYTFGSGTRLTVV.

The genes are TRBV9 and TRBJ2-1; weak D call: TRBD2 (7 bases). The CDR3 contains 13 residues. Germline V gene sequence: CDR1 SGDLS, CDR2 YYNGEE. Deletions cut 4 bases from V and 8 bases from J, with 13 bases between. Here the CDR3 DNA reads TGTGCCAGCAGCCCTGGGGGGGGCGATGAGCAGTTCTTC. As protein: CASSPGGGDEQFF.